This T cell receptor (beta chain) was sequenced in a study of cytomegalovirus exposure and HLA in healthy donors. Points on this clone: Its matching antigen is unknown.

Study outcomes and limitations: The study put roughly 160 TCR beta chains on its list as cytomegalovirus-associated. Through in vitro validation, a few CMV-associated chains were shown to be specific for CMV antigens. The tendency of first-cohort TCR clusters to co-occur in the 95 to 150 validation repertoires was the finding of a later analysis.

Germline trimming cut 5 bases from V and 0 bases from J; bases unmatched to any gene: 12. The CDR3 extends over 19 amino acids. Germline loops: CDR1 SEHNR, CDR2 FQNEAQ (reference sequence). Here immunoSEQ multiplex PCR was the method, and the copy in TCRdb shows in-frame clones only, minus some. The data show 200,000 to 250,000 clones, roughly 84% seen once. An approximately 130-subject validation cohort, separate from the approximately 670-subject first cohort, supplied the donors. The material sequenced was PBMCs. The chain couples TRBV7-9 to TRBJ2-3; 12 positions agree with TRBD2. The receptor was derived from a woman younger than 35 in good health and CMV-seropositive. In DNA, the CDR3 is TGTGCCAGCAGCCGCCCCACTAGCGGGAGGCATACTAGCACAGATACGCAGTATTTT. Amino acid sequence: CASSRPTSGRHTSTDTQYF.